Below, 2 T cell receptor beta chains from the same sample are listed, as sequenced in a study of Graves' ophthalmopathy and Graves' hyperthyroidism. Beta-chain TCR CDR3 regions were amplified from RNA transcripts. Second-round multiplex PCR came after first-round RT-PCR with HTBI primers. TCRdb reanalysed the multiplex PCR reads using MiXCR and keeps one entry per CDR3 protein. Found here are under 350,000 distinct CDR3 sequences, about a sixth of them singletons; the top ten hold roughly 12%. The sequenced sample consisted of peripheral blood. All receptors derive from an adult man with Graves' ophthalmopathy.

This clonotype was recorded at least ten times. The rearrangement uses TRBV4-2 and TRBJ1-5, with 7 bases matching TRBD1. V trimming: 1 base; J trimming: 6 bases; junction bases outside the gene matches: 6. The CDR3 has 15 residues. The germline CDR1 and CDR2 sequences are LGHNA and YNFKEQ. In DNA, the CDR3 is TGTGCCAGCAGCCAAGCGACAGGGAAGGGTCAGCCCCAGCATTTT. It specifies CASSQATGKGQPQHF.

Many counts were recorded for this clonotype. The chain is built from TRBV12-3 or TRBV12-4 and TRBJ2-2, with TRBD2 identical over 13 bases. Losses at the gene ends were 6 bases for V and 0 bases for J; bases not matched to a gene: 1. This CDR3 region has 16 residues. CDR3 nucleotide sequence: TGTGCCAGCAGGGGACTAGCGGGAACGAACACCGGGGAGCTGTTTTTT. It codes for CASRGLAGTNTGELFF.